A selection of T cell receptor beta chains follows, all from one sample in a study of T cell responses to AZD1222 COVID-19 vaccine. This table comes from immunoSEQ multiplex PCR, and its TCRdb copy is limited to in-frame clones, with some not included. The sample includes about 180,000 clones, approximately 90% of them seen just once. The material sequenced was peripheral blood, taken on day 0 of AZD1222 vaccination. The receptors shown here come from an adult in good health. Each CDR3 is given with its conserved first and last residue. D genes are given only for firm matches. Some rows have no size entry. The others give once, few or many, or a class for an expanded clone.

clone_size j_call v_call d_call cdr3_aa cdr3_nt
. TRBJ1-2 TRBV20-1 . CSAKRGYGYTF TGCAGTGCTAAGCGGGGCTATGGCTACACCTTC
. TRBJ1-2 TRBV11-2 . CASSHSRGENGYTF TGTGCCAGCAGCCATTCCAGGGGCGAGAATGGCTACACCTTC
. TRBJ2-7 TRBV15 . CATSSDSHRSYEQYF TGTGCCACCAGCAGTGACTCACACCGCTCCTACGAGCAGTACTTC
. TRBJ2-7 TRBV9 . CASSVTESYEQYF TGTGCCAGCAGCGTTACAGAAAGTTACGAGCAGTACTTC
. TRBJ1-2 TRBV19 TRBD1 CASSPKRTGRRTF TGTGCCAGTAGTCCCAAACGGACAGGACGGCGTACCTTC
. TRBJ1-4 TRBV9 . CASSDPATENEKLFF TGTGCCAGCAGCGACCCCGCGACAGAAAATGAAAAACTGTTTTTT
. TRBJ2-7 TRBV11-3 TRBD2 CASSISLAGAPYEQYF TGTGCCAGCAGCATATCCTTAGCGGGGGCGCCCTACGAGCAGTACTTC
. TRBJ1-4 TRBV7-2 . CASSFGPAQGEKLFF TGTGCCAGCAGCTTTGGGCCCGCGCAGGGTGAAAAACTGTTTTTT
. TRBJ1-5 TRBV6-5 . CASSSDSLDNQPQHF TGTGCCAGCAGTTCGGACAGCCTCGACAATCAGCCCCAGCATTTT
. TRBJ2-2 TRBV5-5 . CASSYPRAGGNTGELFF TGTGCCAGCAGCTACCCCAGGGCCGGGGGTAACACCGGGGAGCTGTTTTTT
. TRBJ1-4 TRBV6-5 TRBD1 CASSSGQGLEKLFF TGTGCCAGCAGCTCGGGACAGGGCCTTGAAAAACTGTTTTTT
. TRBJ1-6 TRBV28 . CASSLAGYRSPLHF TGTGCCAGCAGTTTAGCAGGGTACAGGTCACCCCTCCACTTT
. TRBJ2-3 TRBV7-6 TRBD2 CASRGPTSGLLADTQYF TGTGCCAGCAGGGGCCCGACTAGCGGGCTCTTAGCAGATACGCAGTATTTT
. TRBJ2-1 TRBV7-3 . CASSLAAKGREQFF TGTGCCAGCAGCTTAGCCGCTAAGGGCAGAGAGCAGTTCTTC
. TRBJ1-4 TRBV9 . CASSARDTLKEKLFF TGTGCCAGCAGCGCCCGGGACACCTTAAAGGAAAAACTGTTTTTT
. TRBJ2-7 TRBV18 TRBD1 CASSPYYRGPSYEQYF TGTGCCAGCTCACCGTATTACAGGGGTCCCTCCTACGAGCAGTACTTC
. TRBJ2-1 TRBV13 . CASSLGGIRSYNEQFF TGTGCCAGCAGCTTGGGAGGCATCCGCTCCTACAATGAGCAGTTCTTC
. TRBJ1-3 TRBV6-1 . CASSDRAAGNTIYF TGTGCCAGCAGTGACAGGGCGGCTGGAAACACCATATATTTT
. TRBJ1-5 TRBV19 TRBD1 CASSSGTAPNQPQHF TGTGCCAGTAGTTCCGGGACAGCCCCCAATCAGCCCCAGCATTTT
. TRBJ2-1 TRBV20-1 . CSARNEQFF TGCAGTGCGCGCAATGAGCAGTTCTTC
few TRBJ1-2 TRBV15 . CATSRDDKLYGYTF TGTGCCACCAGCAGAGATGACAAACTCTATGGCTACACCTTC
. TRBJ1-5 TRBV28 . CASIQSPDGDQPQHF TGTGCCAGCATCCAGTCTCCGGACGGGGATCAGCCCCAGCATTTT
. TRBJ1-4 TRBV4-3 . CASSHTPGLGNEKLFF TGCGCCAGCAGCCACACCCCGGGACTGGGAAATGAAAAACTGTTTTTT
once TRBJ2-7 TRBV4-2 TRBD1 CASSQASPTGQPQKYF TGTGCCAGCAGCCAAGCCTCTCCTACGGGACAGCCTCAAAAGTACTTC
. TRBJ1-2 TRBV6-2/TRBV6-3 . CASSLNLFYGYTF TGTGCCAGCAGTTTAAACCTCTTCTATGGCTACACCTTC
. TRBJ2-1 TRBV7-9 TRBD1 CASSSRGNRYEQFF TGTGCCAGCAGCTCCAGGGGGAACAGGTATGAGCAGTTCTTC
. TRBJ1-2 TRBV2 . CASRGDGYTF TGTGCCAGCAGAGGCGATGGCTACACCTTC
. TRBJ1-1 TRBV6-5 . CASSYQVNTEAFF TGTGCCAGCAGTTACCAGGTGAACACTGAAGCTTTCTTT
. TRBJ1-1 TRBV5-6 TRBD1 CASSSDRVREAFF TGTGCCAGCAGCTCGGACAGGGTTCGGGAAGCTTTCTTT
. TRBJ2-7 TRBV2 . CASSDLRLGNYEQYF TGTGCCAGCAGTGACCTCAGGTTAGGGAACTACGAGCAGTACTTC
. TRBJ1-1 TRBV7-3 . CASSSRLSRQANTEAFF TGTGCCAGCAGCAGCCGTTTGTCGAGACAGGCTAACACTGAAGCTTTCTTT
. TRBJ1-2 TRBV28 . CASSFGDGYTF TGTGCCAGCAGTTTCGGGGATGGCTACACCTTC
. TRBJ2-3 TRBV19 TRBD2 CASSPSRGVGTDTQYF TGTGCCAGTAGTCCTTCGCGGGGGGTGGGCACAGATACGCAGTATTTT
. TRBJ1-2 TRBV9 . CASSQRGIGGYTF TGTGCCAGCAGCCAGAGAGGAATTGGTGGCTACACCTTC
. TRBJ1-1 TRBV6-4 . CARGGAEAFF TGTGCCAGGGGGGGGGCTGAAGCTTTCTTT